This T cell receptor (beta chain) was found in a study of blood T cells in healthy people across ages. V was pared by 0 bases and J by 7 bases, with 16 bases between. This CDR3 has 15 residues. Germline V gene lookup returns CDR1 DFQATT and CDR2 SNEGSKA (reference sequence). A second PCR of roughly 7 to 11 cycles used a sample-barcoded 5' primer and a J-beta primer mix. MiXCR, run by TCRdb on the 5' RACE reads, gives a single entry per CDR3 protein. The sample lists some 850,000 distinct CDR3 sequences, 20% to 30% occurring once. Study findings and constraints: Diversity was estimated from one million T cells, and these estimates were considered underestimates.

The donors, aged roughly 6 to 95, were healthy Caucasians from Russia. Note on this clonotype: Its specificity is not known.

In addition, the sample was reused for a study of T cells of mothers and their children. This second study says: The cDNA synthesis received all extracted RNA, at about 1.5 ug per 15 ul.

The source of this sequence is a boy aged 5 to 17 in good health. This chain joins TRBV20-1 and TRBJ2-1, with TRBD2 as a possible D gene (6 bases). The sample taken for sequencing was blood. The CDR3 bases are TGCAGTGCTAGAGATTTAACGGGAGATCTAAATGAGCAGTTCTTC. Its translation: CSARDLTGDLNEQFF.